The clone carrying this T cell receptor beta chain was observed a handful of times. Its antigen remains unidentified. MiXCR, run by TCRdb on the reads, gives a single entry per CDR3 protein. Altogether approximately 990,000 distinct CDR3 sequences are present, roughly 30% being singletons, with the ten largest covering roughly 13%. This CDR3 spans 14 amino acids. Germline V gene data show CDR1 as MNHEY and CDR2 as SVGAGI. V was pared by 2 bases and J by 1 base, with 8 bases between. This entry comes from a study of T cell repertoires in cytomegalovirus infection. Whole-study context: Public TCR beta signatures provided an indication of both CMV infection and a matching HLA type.

Study-wide results and caveats: There were carriers of CMV plus the relevant HLA, and cumulative public TCR beta family frequency identified them. Within the response measured ex vivo, HLA-C-restricted CMV-specific TCR beta clonotypes were dominant.

The chain is built from TRBV6-5 and TRBJ1-1; D is undetermined. The origin of this receptor is a human donor in good health (CMV status not recorded). Some clones in this sample may be carry-over from other donors' samples. The specimen comprised cultured CD8+ T cells from PBMCs, sampled from culture after CMV antigen stimulation. In DNA form, the CDR3 reads TGTGCCAGCAGTTACGAGGTTACGAACACTGAAGCTTTCTTT. Translation gives CASSYEVTNTEAFF.